What follows are 10 T cell receptor beta chains derived from one specimen sequenced in a study of beta chain features in type 1 diabetes. Study-wide results and caveats: Moderate but significant shortening of TCRB CDR3s was recorded in all four CD4+ subsets from Type 1 diabetes patients.

For these TCRs, the target antigens are not known. Expressed TCRB transcripts were sequenced because the isolated RNA had all been reverse transcribed beforehand. The data were produced by immunoSEQ multiplex PCR, yet TCRdb's version contains in-frame clones alone and is incomplete. The table shows some 350,000 clones, with approximately 13% occurring only once. Sequenced sample: naive CD4+ T cells from blood. These receptors were collected from a woman younger than 35 with type 1 diabetes.

The chain uses TRBV5-1 and TRBJ2-2; TRBD2 might be the D (5 bases). The V end lost 4 bases, the J end lost 4 bases, and 14 bases lay between the germline ends. CDR3 size: 15 residues. CDR1 and CDR2 from the germline V gene are SGHRS and YFSETQ. The DNA for the CDR3 is TGCGCCAGCAGCATTCGTGCGGGTGGCACCGGGGAGCTGTTTTTT. It encodes CASSIRAGGTGELFF.

There are a few counts of this clone. The chain employs TRBV27 and TRBJ1-5; no clear D. CDR1 is MNHEY and CDR2 is SMNVEV in the germline V gene (reference sequence). The ends were cut back, 2 bases at V and 6 bases at J, with 8 bases in the middle. This CDR3 has 13 amino acids. The chain's CDR3 is CASSLRHPQPQHF. The CDR3, as DNA: TGTGCCAGCAGTTTAAGACACCCTCAGCCCCAGCATTTT.

This clone was seen more than once but under ten times. The rearrangement joins TRBV4-3 to TRBJ2-1; TRBD2 aligns across 13 bases. Germline V gene lookup returns CDR1 LGHNA and CDR2 YSLEER. After removal of 0 bases from V and 4 bases from J, the junction contained 18 bases not matched to a gene. This CDR3 has 22 amino acids. The CDR3 coding sequence is TGCGCCAGCAGCCAAGAAATCGGATTAGGGACTAGCGGGATATCATGGTACAATGAGCAGTTCTTC. It encodes CASSQEIGLGTSGISWYNEQFF.

The CDR3 is CASSLPTRQETQYF. The DNA for the CDR3 is TGTGCCAGCAGCTTACCTACCCGCCAAGAGACCCAGTACTTC. The chain joins TRBV7-9 to TRBJ2-5; no definite D call. Trimming stripped 2 bases from V and 1 base from J, with 8 bases between. The germline V gene has CDR1 SEHNR and CDR2 FQNEAQ (reference sequence). CDR3 size: 14 residues. The full variable domain, its missing parts supplied by reference TRBV7-9 and TRBJ2-5, is DTGVSQNPRHKITKRGQNVTFRCDPISEHNRLYWYRQTLGQGPEFLTYFQNEAQLEKSRLLSDRFSAERPKGSFSTLEIQRTEQGDSAMYLCASSLPTRQETQYFGPGTRLLVL.

The chain carries TRBV5-1 and TRBJ2-4; D is possibly TRBD1 (6 bases). The ends were cut back, 6 bases at V and 8 bases at J, with 21 bases in the middle. Germline CDR1 reads SGHRS; CDR2 reads YFSETQ. The CDR3 runs 15 residues. CDR3 region: CASTLTPTGGDIQYF. Written as DNA, the CDR3 is TGCGCCAGCACCCTGACGCCGACAGGTGGGGACATTCAGTACTTC.

V is TRBV2 and J is TRBJ2-5; a weak D match, TRBD2 (6 bases). CDR1 and CDR2 (germline): SNHLY, FYNNEI. V dropped 2 bases and J dropped 6 bases, with 7 bases sitting between them. The CDR3 spans 12 residues. The CDR3, as DNA: TGTGCCAGCAGTGAACGGGGGAAGACCCAGTACTTC. Amino acid sequence: CASSERGKTQYF.

This clone has a handful of counts. The genes are TRBV2 and TRBJ2-3; 9 nucleotides match TRBD1. The CDR3 spans 13 residues. Germline V gives CDR1 SNHLY, CDR2 FYNNEI. The V segment lost 6 bases and the J segment 5 bases; nucleotides outside the gene matches: 3. The DNA of the CDR3 is TGTGCCAGCAGCGGGACAGGGAAAGATACGCAGTATTTT. Encoded protein: CASSGTGKDTQYF. Combining the CDR3 with reference TRBV2 and TRBJ2-3 gives the whole variable domain EPEVTQTPSHQVTQMGQEVILRCVPISNHLYFYWYRQILGQKVEFLVSFYNNEISEKSEIFDDQFSVERPDGSNFTLKIRSTKLEDSAMYFCASSGTGKDTQYFGPGTRLTVL.

Only a few counts were recorded for this clone. V is TRBV28 and J is TRBJ2-3; 7 bases are a match to TRBD2. This CDR3 has 14 residues. The junction had 9 bases not matched to a gene; V was cut back by 6 bases and J by 6 bases. Germline V gene lookup returns CDR1 MDHEN and CDR2 SYDVKM. CDR3 sequence (DNA): TGTGCCAGCAGCCCTAGCGGACCGAGGGATACGCAGTATTTT. Translation: CASSPSGPRDTQYF.

This clone appeared a single time. This sequence joins TRBV5-1 and TRBJ2-2, with TRBD2 matching 10 bases. Losses at the gene ends were 0 bases for V and 2 bases for J; bases not matched to a gene: 4. CDR3 length: 17 residues. From germline, CDR1 is SGHRS and CDR2 YFSETQ. The CDR3 sequence is CASSLGGLAFNTGELFF. Written as DNA, the CDR3 is TGCGCCAGCAGCTTGGGGGGACTAGCGTTTAACACCGGGGAGCTGTTTTTT.

The chain employs TRBV7-9 and TRBJ2-5, with TRBD2 identical over 8 bases. Trimming took 6 bases from V and 5 from J; bases not matched to a gene: 8. Germline V CDR1 and CDR2: SEHNR, FQNEAQ (reference sequence). The CDR3 is 14 residues long. The CDR3, as DNA: TGTGCCAGCAGACCGGGAGGCGGGAGGGAGACCCAGTACTTC. Translation gives CASRPGGGRETQYF. Variable domain in full (rest from reference TRBV7-9 and TRBJ2-5): DTGVSQNPRHKITKRGQNVTFRCDPISEHNRLYWYRQTLGQGPEFLTYFQNEAQLEKSRLLSDRFSAERPKGSFSTLEIQRTEQGDSAMYLCASRPGGGRETQYFGPGTRLLVL.